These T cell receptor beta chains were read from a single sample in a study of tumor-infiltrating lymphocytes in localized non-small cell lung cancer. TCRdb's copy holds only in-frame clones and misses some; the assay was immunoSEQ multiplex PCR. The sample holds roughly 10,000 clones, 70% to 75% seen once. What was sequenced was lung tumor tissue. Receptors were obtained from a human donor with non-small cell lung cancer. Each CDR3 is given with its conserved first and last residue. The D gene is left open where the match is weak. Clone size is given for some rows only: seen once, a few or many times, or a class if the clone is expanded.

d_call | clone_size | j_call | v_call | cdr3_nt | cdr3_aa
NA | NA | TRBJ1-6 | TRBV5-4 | TGTGCCAGCAGCCCCCTGGTGAGAAGATATAATTCACCCCTCCACTTT | CASSPLVRRYNSPLHF
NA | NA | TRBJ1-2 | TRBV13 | TGTGCCAGCAGCTATAATACAGGAGGCAACTATGGCTACACCTTC | CASSYNTGGNYGYTF
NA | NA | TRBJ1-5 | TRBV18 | TGTGCCAGCTCACCGAAGGGCGAAGATAGCAATCAGCCCCAGCATTTT | CASSPKGEDSNQPQHF
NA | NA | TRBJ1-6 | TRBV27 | TGTGCCAGTGCACATGGTTATAATTCACCCCTCCACTTT | CASAHGYNSPLHF
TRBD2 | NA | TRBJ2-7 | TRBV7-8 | TGTGCCAGCAGCTGGACTAGCGGGGGCGGGTCCTACGAGCAGTACTTC | CASSWTSGGGSYEQYF
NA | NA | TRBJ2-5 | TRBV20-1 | TGCAGTGCCCCGGACAAGAAGACCCAGTACTTC | CSAPDKKTQYF
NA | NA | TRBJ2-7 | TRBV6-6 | TGTGCCAGCAGATCCATAACCTCAGGCAACGAGCAGTACTTC | CASRSITSGNEQYF
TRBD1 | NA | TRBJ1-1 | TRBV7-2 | TGTGCCAGCAGCCGCGAGTCCAGGGGGGAAGCTTTCTTT | CASSRESRGEAFF
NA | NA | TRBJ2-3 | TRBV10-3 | TGTGCCATCAGTGAGACGGATCTCACAGATACGCAGTATTTT | CAISETDLTDTQYF
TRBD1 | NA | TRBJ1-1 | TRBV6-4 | TGTGCCAGCAGGCTGGACAGGGATAGGAACACTGAAGCTTTCTTT | CASRLDRDRNTEAFF
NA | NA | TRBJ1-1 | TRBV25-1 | TGTGCCAGCAGGGGGCTCATGAACACTGAAGCTTTCTTT | CASRGLMNTEAFF
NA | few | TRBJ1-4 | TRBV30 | TGTGCCTGGAGTGTACACCGCACAGGGTGGCATACTAATGAAAAACTGTTTTTT | CAWSVHRTGWHTNEKLFF
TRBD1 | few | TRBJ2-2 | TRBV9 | TGTGCCAGCAGTGCCGGGACAGGGATCACCGGGGAGCTGTTTTTT | CASSAGTGITGELFF
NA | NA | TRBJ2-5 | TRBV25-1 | TGTGCCAGCAGTGAACCAGGGACGGTGAAAGAGACCCAGTACTTC | CASSEPGTVKETQYF
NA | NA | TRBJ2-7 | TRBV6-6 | TGTGCCAGCAGCCCCTCCAGAGCCTACGAGCAGTACTTC | CASSPSRAYEQYF
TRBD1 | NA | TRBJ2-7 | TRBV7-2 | TGTGCCAGCAGCTCGCTGGGGACAGGCGGCCGCGAGCAGTACTTC | CASSSLGTGGREQYF
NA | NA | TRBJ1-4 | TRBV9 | TGTGCCAGCAGCGTAGGTACAGGGTTTGAAAAACTGTTTTTT | CASSVGTGFEKLFF
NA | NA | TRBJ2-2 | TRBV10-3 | TGTGCCATCAGTGAGGCCGGGACAATAATAACCGGGGAGCTGTTTTTT | CAISEAGTIITGELFF
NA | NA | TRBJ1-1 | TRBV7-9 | TGTGCCAGCAGCTTAGGAGGGACTCTCAAGGCTTTCTTT | CASSLGGTLKAFF
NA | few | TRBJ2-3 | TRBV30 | TGTGCCTGGAGTGTCCGAAGGGGTGATACGCAGTATTTT | CAWSVRRGDTQYF
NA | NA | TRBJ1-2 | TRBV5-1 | TGCGCCAGCAGCTTGGGGACCTCAAACTATGGCTACACCTTC | CASSLGTSNYGYTF
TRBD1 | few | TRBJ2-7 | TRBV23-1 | TGCGCCAGCAGTCCGACGACAGGGCAGTCCCACGAGCAGTACTTC | CASSPTTGQSHEQYF
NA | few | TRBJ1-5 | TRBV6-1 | TGTGCCAGCAGTGTAGACCGAGGCAATCAGCCCCAGCATTTT | CASSVDRGNQPQHF
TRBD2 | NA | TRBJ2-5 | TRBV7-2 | TGTGCCAGCAGCCAGACTAGCGGGGGAGGGGAGACCCAGTACTTC | CASSQTSGGGETQYF
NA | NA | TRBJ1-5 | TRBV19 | TGTGCCAGTAGTTTACATGCTTCGTCATCTAATCAGCCCCAGCATTTT | CASSLHASSSNQPQHF
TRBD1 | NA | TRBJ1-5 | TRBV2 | TGTGCCAGCAGTGGGGGACAGGGAGGTCAGCCCCAGCATTTT | CASSGGQGGQPQHF
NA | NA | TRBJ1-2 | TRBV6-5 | TGTGCCAGCTTAACCCACGGGGGGGAGAGCTATGGCTACACCTTC | CASLTHGGESYGYTF
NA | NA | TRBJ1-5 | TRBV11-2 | TGTGCCAGCAGCTTAGGACGGAGATATAGCAATCAGCCCCAGCATTTT | CASSLGRRYSNQPQHF
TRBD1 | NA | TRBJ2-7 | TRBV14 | TGTGCCAGCAGCCAAAAAAAGGGGACAGGGATGTCTTACGAGCAGTACTTC | CASSQKKGTGMSYEQYF
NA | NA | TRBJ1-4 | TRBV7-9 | TGTGCCAGCAGCTCGGGGGGCGAGTATGAAAAACTGTTTTTT | CASSSGGEYEKLFF
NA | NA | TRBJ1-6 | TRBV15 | TGTGCCACCAGCAGAGTGCCCGGGGATTCACCCCTCCACTTT | CATSRVPGDSPLHF
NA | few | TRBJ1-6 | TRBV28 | TGTGCCAGCTGCAGTAGCTCCTATAATTCACCCCTCCACTTT | CASCSSSYNSPLHF
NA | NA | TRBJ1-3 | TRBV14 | TGTGCCAGCAGCCCTAAAGGGCAGGGGAACACCATATATTTT | CASSPKGQGNTIYF
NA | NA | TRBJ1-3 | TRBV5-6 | TGTGCCAGCAGCAGCGGGACATTCTCCTCTGGAAACACCATATATTTT | CASSSGTFSSGNTIYF
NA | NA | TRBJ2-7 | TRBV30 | TGTGCCTGGAGTGGAACCTACGAGCAGTACTTC | CAWSGTYEQYF
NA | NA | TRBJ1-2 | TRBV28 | TGTGCCAGCAGTGTAGGGGGTTCGGCTGGCTACACCTTC | CASSVGGSAGYTF
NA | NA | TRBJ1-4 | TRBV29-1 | TGCAGCGTGCTGACAGGTGGCGAAAAACTGTTTTTT | CSVLTGGEKLFF